This passage covers 20 T cell receptor beta chains from one sample sequenced in a study of T and B cells in COVID-19 patients. Each TRB amplification used roughly 220-550 ng of genomic DNA from blood. Multiplex PCR with BIOMED2 TRB-A/B primer pools amplified TRB rearrangements. TCRdb independently ran MiXCR on the multiplex PCR reads; one entry per CDR3 protein. The sample records under 6,000 distinct CDR3 sequences, 25% to 30% being singletons. Sequencing used blood. Source of these receptors: a human donor with active COVID-19.

Relative to its sample, this clonotype is medium-sized. The chain recombines TRBV19 with TRBJ1-3; weak D call: TRBD1 (5 bases). From germline, CDR1 is LNHDA and CDR2 SQIVND (reference sequence). V dropped 6 bases and J dropped 2 bases, with 14 bases sitting between them. The CDR3 is 15 residues long. The CDR3 DNA reads as TGTGCCAGTAGCTCCGGGGGGACGGCTGGAAACACCATATATTTT. The encoded protein is CASSSGGTAGNTIYF.

This clonotype was detected a few times. The V call is TRBV28, the J call TRBJ1-4, with 10 bases identical to TRBD1. J lost 5 bases, V lost 5 bases, and 5 bases had no gene match. This CDR3 region has 15 residues. Looked up from germline, CDR1 is MDHEN and CDR2 is SYDVKM. CDR3 in DNA: TGTGCCAGCAGTACCTCGGGACAGGGGAATGAAAAACTGTTTTTT. Residues: CASSTSGQGNEKLFF.

The rearrangement uses TRBV5-6 and TRBJ2-2, with a tentative D call TRBD2 (5 bases). The CDR3 is 15 residues long. CDR1 is SGHDT, CDR2 YYEEEE, per germline. V lost 6 bases to trimming and J lost 6 bases, with 18 bases between them. The CDR3: CASKGFEGLAGELFF. In DNA, the CDR3 is TGTGCCAGCAAAGGATTTGAGGGCCTCGCCGGGGAGCTGTTTTTT.

This clonotype is classed as medium-sized. The CDR3 here is CASSLKGTFVYEQYF. The CDR3 DNA is TGTGCCAGCTCCCTAAAGGGGACGTTCGTGTACGAGCAGTACTTC. The rearrangement links TRBV27 to TRBJ2-7, with D perhaps being TRBD1 or TRBD2 (5 bases each). The germline V and J ends were trimmed by 8 bases and 4 bases, with 21 bases remaining between them. The germline V gene encodes CDR1 MNHEY and CDR2 SMNVEV (reference sequence). This CDR3 comprises 15 residues.

The chain uses TRBV6-5 and TRBJ2-6, with 9 positions matching TRBD2. The CDR3 has 15 amino acids. The V segment lost 6 bases and the J segment 4 bases; nucleotides outside the gene matches: 4. Germline assignment: CDR1 MNHEY and CDR2 SVGAGI. DNA of the CDR3: TGTGCCAGCAGCTATGGGACTAGCGGGGCCAACGTCCTGACTTTC. Translating it yields CASSYGTSGANVLTF.

In regard to this clonotype: A much larger clone differs by one base, so this may be a read error. V gene TRBV18 combines with J gene TRBJ2-3, with a tentative D call TRBD2 (7 bases). The CDR3 length is 16 residues. The germline V gene encodes CDR1 KGHSH and CDR2 LQKENI. CDR3 in amino acids: CASSSGGGGITNTQYF. The CDR3 DNA is TGTGCCAGCTCATCAGGAGGGGGGGGAATCACAAATACGCAGTATTTT.

The genes are TRBV7-6 and TRBJ2-5, with 7 bases matching TRBD2. Germline V gene lookup returns CDR1 SGHVS and CDR2 FNYEAQ. Trimming took 5 bases from V and 5 from J; bases not matched to a gene: 8. This CDR3 is built from 14 residues. The CDR3 loop is CASSHVWEGETQYF. CDR3 nucleotide sequence: TGTGCCAGCAGCCACGTTTGGGAGGGGGAGACCCAGTACTTC.

The chain recombines TRBV19 with TRBJ2-2, with TRBD1 identical over 9 bases. This CDR3 region has 14 residues. V was clipped by 10 bases and J by 4 bases; unmatched bases: 7. The germline CDR1 and CDR2 sequences are LNHDA and SQIVND (reference sequence). The CDR3 loop reads CATSGTGSTGELFF. In DNA, the CDR3 is TGTGCCACCTCCGGGACAGGGTCCACCGGGGAGCTGTTTTTT.

Judged by abundance, this clonotype is medium-sized. This rearrangement joins TRBV29-1 to TRBJ2-5; tentatively, D is TRBD2 (6 bases). The germline V and J ends were trimmed by 0 bases and 1 base, with 9 bases remaining between them. The CDR3 sequence is 14 residues long. Germline CDR1 SQVTM, CDR2 ANQGSEA. The CDR3 region has the DNA TGCAGCGTTGAAGATCGGAGGGTCCAAGAGACCCAGTACTTC. This sequence encodes CSVEDRRVQETQYF.

J is TRBJ2-3 and V is TRBV12-5, with 14 bases lining up with TRBD2. Germline-derived CDR1 and CDR2 are LGHNT and FRNRAP. With 1 base clipped from V and 4 bases from J, the junction kept 7 bases outside the gene matches. This CDR3 spans 18 amino acids. CDR3 sequence (DNA): TGTGCTAGTGGTTTGGCCACTGGGACTAGCGGGGGCTCAGATACGCAGTATTTT. It translates to CASGLATGTSGGSDTQYF.

This chain connects TRBV29-1 to TRBJ1-4, with 10 bases identical to TRBD1. From germline, CDR1 is SQVTM and CDR2 ANQGSEA. With 7 bases clipped from V and 2 bases from J, the junction kept 1 base outside the gene matches. CDR3 length: 13 amino acids. CDR3 residues: CSGGQGTNEKLFF. Written as DNA, the CDR3 is TGCAGCGGGGGACAGGGGACTAATGAAAAACTGTTTTTT.

V and J are TRBV9 and TRBJ1-2; D is undetermined. Trimming shortened V by 0 bases and J by 4 bases, and 7 bases separated the two germline ends. The CDR3 length is 13 residues. Germline V gene sequence: CDR1 SGDLS, CDR2 YYNGEE. The CDR3, as DNA: TGTGCCAGCAGCGTAGGACAAGGCTATGGCTACACCTTC. Translation: CASSVGQGYGYTF.

This clonotype showed up just a few times. The chain couples TRBV12-3 or TRBV12-4 to TRBJ1-2, with 10 bases fitting TRBD1. V gave up 4 bases and J gave up 4 bases; unmatched junction bases: 12. The CDR3 extends over 17 amino acids. The CDR3 sequence is CASSSGTGVSRGYGYTF. In DNA form, the CDR3 reads TGTGCCAGCAGTTCCGGGACAGGGGTTTCGCGCGGCTATGGCTACACCTTC.

The chain has TRBV5-1 and TRBJ1-1; TRBD1 might be the D (5 bases). Germline-derived CDR1 and CDR2 are SGHRS and YFSETQ. Trimming shortened V by 1 base and J by 1 base, and 11 bases separated the two germline ends. The CDR3 runs to 15 residues. CDR3 DNA: TGCGCCAGCAGCTTGTGGGGCCAGGCGAACACTGAAGCTTTCTTT. This codes for CASSLWGQANTEAFF.

This clonotype has ten or more counts. The chain combines TRBV5-3 with TRBJ2-1; 10 bases fit TRBD2. TRBV5-3 is an ORF for which the function is uncertain. J lost 4 bases, V lost 1 base, and 2 bases had no gene match. The CDR3 consists of 15 residues. CDR3 residues: CARSLQAGGYNEQFF. As DNA, the CDR3 is TGTGCCAGAAGCTTGCAAGCGGGAGGGTACAATGAGCAGTTCTTC.

In this sample, this clonotype turned up a few times. DNA for the CDR3: TGTGCCAGCAGTTTTCTCCCAAAAACGGGCAATACGCAGTATTTT. Amino acid sequence: CASSFLPKTGNTQYF. J is TRBJ2-3 and V is TRBV12-3 or TRBV12-4; D ambiguous. The length of the CDR3 is 15 residues. Trimming removed 3 bases from V and 7 bases from J, with 17 bases in between.

The chain is built from TRBV4-3 and TRBJ2-7, with a possible D match to TRBD1 (5 bases). Trimming removed 4 bases from V and 4 bases from J, with 17 bases in between. CDR1 and CDR2 from the germline V gene are LGHNA and YSLEER. This CDR3 has 15 residues. CDR3: CASSRNQGPLYEQYF. CDR3 nucleotides: TGCGCCAGCAGCCGCAACCAGGGCCCTCTTTACGAGCAGTACTTC.

This clonotype is classed as medium-sized. The chain links TRBV18 to TRBJ1-6; 9 bases map to TRBD1. Germline V lookup: CDR1 KGHSH, CDR2 LQKENI. This CDR3 region has 15 residues. With 2 bases clipped from V and 10 bases from J, the junction kept 6 bases outside the gene matches. CDR3 in amino acids: CASSPAGTGSSPLHF. CDR3 coding DNA: TGTGCCAGCTCACCAGCCGGGACAGGGTCATCACCCCTCCACTTT.

This clonotype was detected a few times. The V call is TRBV5-1, the J call TRBJ1-2; 11 bases match TRBD1. The trim removed 3 bases at V and 0 bases at J, leaving 7 bases unmatched. This CDR3 region has 17 residues. CDR1 SGHRS and CDR2 YFSETQ come from the germline V gene. The CDR3 reads CASSSGGTGGTNYGYTF. CDR3 DNA sequence: TGCGCCAGCAGCTCCGGGGGGACAGGGGGGACTAACTATGGCTACACCTTC.

By share of the sample, this clonotype is medium-sized. This chain connects TRBV10-3 to TRBJ2-6; TRBD1 might be the D (5 bases). CDR3 length: 18 amino acids. Germline loops: CDR1 ENHRY, CDR2 SYGVKD. The V and J ends lost 4 bases and 2 bases respectively, with 18 bases between them. The CDR3 coding sequence is TGTGCCATCAGTGGCGCGGACACACCTTCCGCTGGGGCCAACGTCCTGACTTTC. This encodes CAISGADTPSAGANVLTF.